These 20 T cell receptor beta chains originate from one sample sequenced in a study of human T cells and chemical hapten exposure. Sample time point: pre-sensitization, week 0. Treatment given: therapeutic diphenylcyclopropenone sensitization with weekly scalp DPC. From the RACE reads, TCRdb called clonotypes with MiXCR, one entry per CDR3 protein. The sample has some 38,000 distinct CDR3 sequences, approximately 7.6% seen once; the top ten hold about 1.2%. The sample was whole blood, taken in connection with sensitization to the hapten diphenylcyclopropenone (DPC). These receptors all come from a woman aged 45-65 years with alopecia areata. Some clones in this sample may be carry-over from other donors' samples.

This clonotype was detected ten times or more. V gene TRBV2 combines with J gene TRBJ2-1, with D unresolved. V lost 6 bases and J 8 bases, leaving 17 bases between the germline ends. The CDR3 contains 14 residues. Germline CDR1 and CDR2: SNHLY and FYNNEI. For the CDR3, the DNA is TGTGCCAGCAGGACGGCTCGCGGCCTCGATGAGCAGTTCTTC. Its protein is CASRTARGLDEQFF.

This clonotype was detected a few times. The J gene is TRBJ2-7, the V gene TRBV29-1, with 9 bases identical to TRBD1. Germline assignment: CDR1 SQVTM and CDR2 ANQGSEA. CDR3 length equals 15 residues. V lost 5 bases, J lost 4 bases, and 12 bases stayed unmatched. The CDR3 sequence is CSVSGQGSPGYEQYF. In DNA, the CDR3 is TGCAGCGTTTCCGGACAGGGGAGTCCGGGGTACGAGCAGTACTTC.

The V gene is TRBV6-5, the J gene TRBJ1-5; 7 nucleotides match TRBD1. CDR1 and CDR2 (germline): MNHEY, SVGAGI. The J segment lost 4 bases and the V segment lost 6 bases, leaving 3 bases of the junction unmatched. The CDR3 totals 13 residues. The CDR3 DNA reads TGTGCCAGCAGGCGGACAGGAAATCAGCCCCAGCATTTT. It yields the protein CASRRTGNQPQHF.

This clonotype appeared many times. This rearrangement joins TRBV7-9 to TRBJ2-6, with unresolved D. The CDR3 length is 16 residues. CDR1 and CDR2 from the germline V gene are SEHNR and FQNEAQ (reference sequence). With 4 bases removed from V and 0 bases from J, the gap between germline ends came to 10 bases. CDR3 in DNA: TGTGCCAGCAGCTCCCGCCGGATCTCTGGGGCCAACGTCCTGACTTTC. This translates into CASSSRRISGANVLTF.

The chain is built from TRBV7-2 and TRBJ2-1; D not resolved. This CDR3 comprises 16 residues. Germline CDR1 SGHTA, CDR2 FQGNSA. The ends were cut back, 4 bases at V and 0 bases at J, with 13 bases in the middle. The DNA of the CDR3 is TGTGCCAGCAGCTCAAAACCCCAGAGCTCCTACAATGAGCAGTTCTTC. This encodes CASSSKPQSSYNEQFF.

This clonotype was counted at least ten times. This chain uses TRBV3-1 with TRBJ1-2, with TRBD1 matching 7 bases. The ends lost 4 bases at V and 7 bases at J; junction bases unmatched: 6. The CDR3 length is 13 residues. Looked up from germline, CDR1 is LGHDT and CDR2 is YNNKEL (reference sequence). The CDR3 bases are TGTGCCAGCAGCCCGACAGGGAGAGGTGGCTACACCTTC. Its translation: CASSPTGRGGYTF.

This clonotype was observed many times. The chain is built from TRBV14 and TRBJ2-1, with D possibly TRBD1 on 5 matching bases. V was shortened by 6 bases and J by 3 bases, with 9 bases between the two germline ends. The CDR3 length is 13 residues. Germline CDR1 SGHDN, CDR2 FVKESK. The CDR3 spells CASSRQIYNEQFF. The CDR3 nucleotides are TGTGCCAGCAGTCGACAGATCTACAATGAGCAGTTCTTC. Based on the CDR3 plus reference TRBV14 and TRBJ2-1, the full variable domain is EAGVTQFPSHSVIEKGQTVTLRCDPISGHDNLYWYRRVMGKEIKFLLHFVKESKQDESGMPNNRFLAERTGGTYSTLKVQPAELEDSGVYFCASSRQIYNEQFFGPGTRLTVL.

The chain links TRBV5-1 to TRBJ2-3; 7 nucleotides align to TRBD2. This CDR3 is built from 16 residues. The J segment lost 3 bases and the V segment lost 0 bases, leaving 7 bases of the junction unmatched. Germline CDR1 is SGHRS and CDR2 is YFSETQ. Here the CDR3 reads CASSLEAGPETDTQYF. CDR3 bases: TGCGCCAGCAGCTTGGAAGCGGGACCAGAGACAGATACGCAGTATTTT.

This clonotype has ten or more counts. The rearrangement uses TRBV5-1 and TRBJ2-1, with TRBD1 matching over 8 bases. The CDR3 is made up of 15 amino acids. CDR1 SGHRS and CDR2 YFSETQ come from the germline V gene. Losses at the gene ends were 4 bases for V and 6 bases for J; bases not matched to a gene: 9. CDR3 sequence reads: CASSMSGTGTNEQFF. The DNA of the CDR3 is TGCGCCAGCAGCATGTCCGGGACAGGTACCAATGAGCAGTTCTTC.

This clonotype was detected a few times. V is TRBV12-3 or TRBV12-4 and J is TRBJ2-1; TRBD1 might be the D (6 bases). Trimming stripped 6 bases from V and 9 bases from J, with 12 bases between. The CDR3 totals 12 residues. The CDR3 coding sequence is TGTGCCAGCAGCCAAGGGGGAAGTGAGCAGTTCTTC. Its protein product is CASSQGGSEQFF.

This clonotype was seen at least ten times. This chain uses TRBV5-1 with TRBJ2-7; 9 nucleotides agree with TRBD1. With 3 bases clipped from V and 4 bases from J, the junction kept 11 bases outside the gene matches. The CDR3 length is 16 residues. CDR1 SGHRS and CDR2 YFSETQ come from the germline V gene. CDR3 residues: CASSSGTGRGPYEQYF. The CDR3, as DNA: TGCGCCAGCAGCTCTGGGACAGGGAGGGGCCCTTACGAGCAGTACTTC.

On this clonotype: A read error may explain this, as a much larger clone is one base away. This chain uses TRBV5-1 with TRBJ2-7; the match to TRBD1 covers 7 bases. From germline, CDR1 is SGHRS and CDR2 YFSETQ. V lost 6 bases and J lost 1; bases outside the gene matches: 13. The CDR3 spans 16 residues. The CDR3 coding sequence is TGCGCCAGCAACTTCGGACAGGTTGGTCCGTCCTACGAGCAGTACTTC. Translated, it gives CASNFGQVGPSYEQYF.

This clonotype was detected ten times or more. The genes are TRBV5-1 and TRBJ2-4; 7 bases match TRBD1. In germline, CDR1 is SGHRS, CDR2 YFSETQ. J was trimmed by 3 bases and V by 0 bases; bases with no gene match: 15. The CDR3 loop spans 19 amino acids. The CDR3: CASSLEIHAGTVGKNIQYF. Written as DNA, the CDR3 is TGCGCCAGCAGCTTGGAAATCCATGCCGGGACAGTCGGCAAAAACATTCAGTACTTC.

The chain is built from TRBV6-2 or TRBV6-3 and TRBJ1-1, with TRBD1 matching over 7 bases. Trimming cost V 7 bases and J 1 base; bases outside gene matches: 3. This CDR3 is built from 13 residues. Germline CDR1 and CDR2: MNHEY and SVGEGT. CDR3 sequence (DNA): TGTGCCAGCATCTACAGGGGGAACACTGAAGCTTTCTTT. It translates to CASIYRGNTEAFF.

The chain links TRBV15 to TRBJ2-1; D gene unclear. V gave up 1 base and J gave up 5 bases, with 9 bases separating them. This CDR3 comprises 14 residues. Looked up from germline, CDR1 is LNHNV and CDR2 is YYDKDF (reference sequence). The CDR3 protein is CATSRVRTHNEQFF. The CDR3, as DNA: TGTGCCACCAGCAGAGTAAGGACCCACAATGAGCAGTTCTTC. The whole variable domain, filled in from reference TRBV15 and TRBJ2-1, reads DAMVIQNPRYQVTQFGKPVTLSCSQTLNHNVMYWYQQKSSQAPKLLFHYYDKDFNNEADTPDNFQSRRPNTSFCFLDIRSPGLGDTAMYLCATSRVRTHNEQFFGPGTRLTVL.

The chain couples TRBV19 to TRBJ1-2; 7 positions agree with TRBD1. The trim removed 6 bases at V and 6 bases at J, leaving 7 bases unmatched. The CDR3 is made up of 13 amino acids. Germline V gene lookup returns CDR1 LNHDA and CDR2 SQIVND (reference sequence). The CDR3 region has the DNA TGTGCCAGTAGCCAAACAGGGGACCATGGCTACACCTTC. Translating gives CASSQTGDHGYTF.

This clonotype has at least ten counts. V gene TRBV10-3 combines with J gene TRBJ2-7; 10 nucleotides line up with TRBD2. With 2 bases clipped from V and 1 base from J, the junction kept 5 bases outside the gene matches. The germline V gene has CDR1 ENHRY and CDR2 SYGVKD. The CDR3 is made up of 16 amino acids. CDR3 bases: TGTGCCATCAGTGAGCCCCAGCGGGAGGGTTCCTACGAGCAGTACTTC. Translating gives CAISEPQREGSYEQYF.

This clonotype was seen at least ten times. The genes are TRBV29-1 and TRBJ2-7; TRBD1 matches 8 bases. J gave up 2 bases and V 7 bases, and 10 bases lay outside the gene matches. This CDR3 has 14 residues. Germline CDR1 SQVTM, CDR2 ANQGSEA. CDR3 region: CSGRTGTGTYEQYF. CDR3 DNA: TGCAGCGGGAGAACCGGGACAGGTACCTACGAGCAGTACTTC.

This clonotype showed up many times. The chain recombines TRBV29-1 with TRBJ2-1, with TRBD2 identical over 9 bases. Germline values: CDR1 SQVTM, CDR2 ANQGSEA. The V gene end was trimmed by 7 bases and the J gene end by 3 bases; junction bases not matched to a gene: 7. The CDR3 sequence is 14 residues long. The CDR3 DNA is TGCAGCGGAAAGGGACTAGCTATCTACAATGAGCAGTTCTTC. As protein: CSGKGLAIYNEQFF.

The table lists this clonotype with a few counts. The chain carries TRBV7-6 and TRBJ2-5, with 10 nucleotides matching TRBD2. With V trimmed by 1 base and J by 5 bases, 10 bases remained unmatched. Germline V gene lookup returns CDR1 SGHVS and CDR2 FNYEAQ. The CDR3 is made up of 17 amino acids. CDR3: CASSLELAGMSWETQYF. The CDR3 nucleotides read TGTGCCAGCAGCTTAGAACTAGCGGGGATGTCGTGGGAGACCCAGTACTTC.